The 7 T cell receptor beta chains given below trace back to one sample, sequenced in a study of regulatory T cells in long-lasting Graves disease. Time point reported: persistent/refractory GD, antithyroid drugs over 5 years with positive TRAb. RNA from PBMCs was the source of the TCR library. Libraries of TCR beta came from iRepertoire HTBI primers plus Arm-PCR of CDR3 regions. TCRdb re-derived calls from the multiplex PCR reads in MiXCR, one entry per CDR3 protein. The sample yields 300,000 to 500,000 distinct CDR3 sequences, 20% to 25% seen once. The specimen was peripheral blood mononuclear cells (PBMCs), collected when the disease was refractory, from a patient treated with antithyroid drugs. The receptors stem from a female donor with Graves disease.

This clonotype was seen only a few times. The rearrangement uses TRBV6-2 or TRBV6-3 and TRBJ1-5; weak D call: TRBD1 (6 bases). V lost 0 bases and J lost 7, with 13 bases in between. Germline V gene lookup returns CDR1 MNHEY and CDR2 SVGEGT. The CDR3 sequence is 15 residues long. The CDR3 here is CASSYSGQGKQPQHF. DNA for the CDR3: TGTGCCAGCAGTTACTCGGGGCAGGGGAAGCAGCCCCAGCATTTT.

This clonotype was detected many times. CDR3 sequence: CASSLGTYEQYF. In DNA, the CDR3 is TGTGCCAGCAGCTTAGGAACCTACGAGCAGTACTTC. V and J are TRBV7-2 and TRBJ2-7; no clear D gene. V lost 1 base and J 2 bases, leaving 3 bases between the germline ends. Germline V gives CDR1 SGHTA, CDR2 FQGNSA. The CDR3 has 12 residues.

At least ten counts were recorded for this clonotype. The chain recombines TRBV7-3 with TRBJ2-5; 8 bases align to TRBD2. This CDR3 spans 16 amino acids. Germline assignment: CDR1 SGHTA and CDR2 FQGTGA. Trimming cost V 0 bases and J 4 bases; bases outside gene matches: 7. The chain's CDR3 is CASSLTGSGSIETQYF. As DNA, the CDR3 is TGTGCCAGCAGCTTAACGGGGAGCGGGAGCATAGAGACCCAGTACTTC.

The chain joins TRBV20-1 to TRBJ2-6; 7 bases match TRBD2. Trimming at V came to 3 bases and at J to 0 bases, leaving 14 bases not matched to a gene. Germline V gives CDR1 DFQATT, CDR2 SNEGSKA (reference sequence). The CDR3 consists of 19 residues. The CDR3 bases are TGCAGTGCTAGGGGGGGGGTTAACTCCGGAGGCTCTGGGGCCAACGTCCTGACTTTC. Translation gives CSARGGVNSGGSGANVLTF.

This clonotype was picked up a small number of times. The chain is built from TRBV20-1 and TRBJ2-7, with D uncertain. Germline CDR1 and CDR2: DFQATT and SNEGSKA (reference sequence). V was pared by 0 bases and J by 3 bases, with 15 bases between. The CDR3 extends over 15 amino acids. The CDR3 reads CSAREPTPLGYEQYF. The CDR3 DNA reads as TGCAGTGCTAGAGAGCCGACTCCGTTAGGCTACGAGCAGTACTTC.

This rearrangement joins TRBV3-1 to TRBJ2-4; 11 nucleotides line up with TRBD2. Germline V gene sequence: CDR1 LGHDT, CDR2 YNNKEL (reference sequence). The CDR3 loop spans 14 amino acids. V was clipped by 4 bases and J by 13 bases; unmatched bases: 9. The CDR3 bases are TGTGCCAGCAGCCCTTACGTGACTAGCGGGATACAGTACTTC. Translated: CASSPYVTSGIQYF.

About this clonotype: This sequence may be a read error, since a much larger clone differs from it by one base. The chain carries TRBV6-1 and TRBJ2-6; possibly TRBD1 or TRBD2 for D (5 bases each). The CDR3 runs 14 residues. From germline, CDR1 is MNHNS and CDR2 SASEGT. CDR3 region: CASSEGTGADVLTF. For the CDR3, the DNA is TGTGCCAGCAGTGAGGGGACCGGGGCCGACGTCCTGACTTTC.